This T cell receptor (beta chain) was recorded in a study of cytomegalovirus exposure and HLA in healthy donors. From germline, CDR1 is SGHTA and CDR2 FQGNSA. CDR3 length: 14 residues. Trimming took 1 base from V and 7 from J, leaving 13 bases between them. 13 Jbeta primers and 60 Vbeta primers were used for the PCR. Only in-frame clones appear in the TCRdb table, and some are missing; sequencing was by immunoSEQ multiplex PCR. The table shows about 160,000 clones, with around 77% occurring only once. The sequencing sample was made of PBMCs. The origin of this receptor is a woman in her 30s in good health and CMV-seronegative. V and J are TRBV7-2 and TRBJ1-1, with D perhaps matching TRBD1 (5 bases). The CDR3 is CASSLVIRDNEAFF. CDR3 sequence (DNA): TGTGCCAGCAGCTTAGTGATCAGGGATAATGAAGCTTTCTTT.